The clone carrying this TCR beta chain was detected only a few times. Its antigen is currently unknown. One junction end disagrees with the germline gene, perhaps due to a read error. Co-extracted RNA and DNA came from approximately 20-30 mg of unsorted bulk tissue. The data derive from a study of tumor-infiltrating lymphocytes in primary liver carcinoma. This CDR3 has 16 residues. Germline lookup yields CDR1 SEHNR and CDR2 FQNEAQ (reference sequence). TCR beta cDNA was reverse-transcribed from approximately 0.45 ug of total RNA. The reaction used a constant-region primer and ProtoScript II reverse transcriptase. Researchers made the TCR beta libraries by running three nested multiplex PCR rounds with slightly modified ARM-PCR. Investigators reported that the first two PCR rounds, at roughly 11 cycles each, used TRBV1-TRBV30 forward primers with a C-beta reverse primer. TCRdb redid the calling of the multiplex PCR reads with MiXCR, one entry per CDR3 protein. The data show about 92,000 distinct CDR3 sequences, approximately 72% seen once.

Findings and caveats of the study: Against blood, tumors held a significantly higher top-250-clone fraction (p = 0.039).

Sequences were obtained from tumor-adjacent normal liver tissue. The TCR comes from a man in his forties with primary liver carcinoma and hepatitis B virus infection. V is TRBV7-9 and J is TRBJ2-7; 9 bases are a match to TRBD1. As DNA, the CDR3 is TGTACCAGCAGTCCCGGGACAGGGAAAAGCTCCTACGAGCAGTACTTC. It encodes CTSSPGTGKSSYEQYF.